The present T cell receptor beta chain was sequenced within a study of response to subunit inactivated influenza vaccine. There are 15 residues in the CDR3. From germline, CDR1 is ENHRY and CDR2 SYGVKD. Unmatched junction bases numbered 6, after V lost 4 bases and J lost 2 bases. TCRdb redid the calling of the RT-PCR reads with MiXCR, one entry per CDR3 protein. The sample carries around 200,000 distinct CDR3 sequences, around 14% recorded once. This clonotype was seen a handful of times. This receptor was obtained from a man aged 50 or older who received an inactivated influenza vaccine. This sample comprised CD8+ T cells sorted from PBMCs, obtained around 5 days after vaccination. This rearrangement joins TRBV10-3 to TRBJ2-3, with 7 positions matching TRBD1. The CDR3 DNA sequence: TGTGCCATCAGTGGGTCCGGACAGGCCACAGATACGCAGTATTTT. This translates into CAISGSGQATDTQYF.